These T cell receptor beta chains were read from a single sample in a study of STAT3 mutations in large granular lymphocyte leukemia. Profiled with immunoSEQ multiplex PCR; TCRdb holds only in-frame clones, not every one. The table has tens of thousands of clones, approximately 86% seen once. Sequencing was done on a sample of peripheral blood mononuclear cells. The receptors were sampled from a man aged 60 to 69 with T-cell large granular lymphocyte leukemia. Some clones in this sample may be carry-over from other donors' samples. Both conserved end residues are trimmed from each CDR3.

>TRBJ2-7|TRBV25-1
ASSGDDRGQLDEQY
>TRBJ2-7|TRBV30
AWEPGTHSRYEQY
>TRBJ2-5|TRBV5-1
ASRWETQY
>TRBJ1-5|TRBV9
ATSRDRGQYSNQPQH
>TRBJ2-7|TRBV6-5
ASYRGQGSYEQY
>TRBJ2-4|TRBV5-1
ASSLGGGSAKNIQY
>TRBJ1-4|TRBV6-1
ASSTSGGTNEKLF
>TRBJ1-2|TRBV30
AWSLLWTGFPNYGYT
>TRBJ2-3|TRBV10-3
ATLGGDTQY
>TRBJ1-4|TRBV7-9
ASRGPENEKLF